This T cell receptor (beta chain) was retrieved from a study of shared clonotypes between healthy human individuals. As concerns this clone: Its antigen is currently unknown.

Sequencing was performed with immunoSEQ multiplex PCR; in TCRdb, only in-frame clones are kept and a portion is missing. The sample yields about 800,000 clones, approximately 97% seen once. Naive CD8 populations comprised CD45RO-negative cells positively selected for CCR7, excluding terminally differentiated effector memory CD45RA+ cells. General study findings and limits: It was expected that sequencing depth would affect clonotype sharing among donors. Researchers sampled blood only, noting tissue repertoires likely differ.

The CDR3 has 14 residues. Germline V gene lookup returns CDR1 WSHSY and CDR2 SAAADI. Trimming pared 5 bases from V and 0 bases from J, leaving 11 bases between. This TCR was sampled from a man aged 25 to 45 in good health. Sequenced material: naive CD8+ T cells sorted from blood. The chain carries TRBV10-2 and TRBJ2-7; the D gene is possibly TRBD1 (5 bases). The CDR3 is CASSHRKGSYEQYF. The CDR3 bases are TGCGCCAGCAGTCACAGGAAGGGCTCCTACGAGCAGTACTTC.